This TCR beta chain was sequenced for a study of cytomegalovirus exposure and HLA in healthy donors. Regarding the study as a whole: Cytomegalovirus association was assigned to more than 150 TCR beta chains.

Using immunoSEQ multiplex PCR, the repertoire was profiled, and TCRdb retains in-frame clones only, with some absent. The sample has around 100,000 clones, about 85% seen once. A remark on this clone: Its antigen is unknown.

With 0 bases clipped from V and 4 bases from J, the junction kept 4 bases outside the gene matches. Germline CDR1 and CDR2: SQVTM and ANQGSEA. The CDR3 runs to 15 residues. The sequence was collected from a man aged 18-30 years in good health and CMV-seropositive. J is TRBJ2-2 and V is TRBV29-1; 8 bases are a match to TRBD1. The source material was PBMCs. DNA of the CDR3: TGCAGCGTTGAAGAGGTCAGGGGGCCCACCGGGGAGCTGTTTTTT. This gives the protein CSVEEVRGPTGELFF.